This T cell receptor (beta chain) was found in a study of blood T cell repertoires in COVID-19. Study summary: Acute-phase and convalescent COVID-19 samples originated in the United States, Italy and Spain. Sources were T cells, B-cell-depleted T cells, or PBMCs; the material itself was cDNA or gDNA.

Methods used by the authors: Researchers report that nucleated cell counts were estimated from reference gene primer amplification. Using immunoSEQ multiplex PCR, the repertoire was profiled, and TCRdb retains in-frame clones only, with some absent. The V and J calls and the clone size are those of that table, but D and trimming were determined from the DNA. The table lists about 47,000 clones, roughly 83% of them singletons. V lost 1 base, J lost 1 base, and 9 bases lay in between. The CDR3 sequence is 15 residues long. CDR1 is SEHNR, CDR2 FQNEAQ, per germline (reference sequence). The specimen was peripheral blood. This clonotype was obtained from a man in his fifties with acute or convalescent COVID-19. This chain connects TRBV7-9 to TRBJ2-3, with D tentatively TRBD1 (5 bases). The CDR3, as DNA: TGTGCCAGCAGCTTAGGTCCAGGGCGCACAGATACGCAGTATTTT. Translation gives CASSLGPGRTDTQYF.